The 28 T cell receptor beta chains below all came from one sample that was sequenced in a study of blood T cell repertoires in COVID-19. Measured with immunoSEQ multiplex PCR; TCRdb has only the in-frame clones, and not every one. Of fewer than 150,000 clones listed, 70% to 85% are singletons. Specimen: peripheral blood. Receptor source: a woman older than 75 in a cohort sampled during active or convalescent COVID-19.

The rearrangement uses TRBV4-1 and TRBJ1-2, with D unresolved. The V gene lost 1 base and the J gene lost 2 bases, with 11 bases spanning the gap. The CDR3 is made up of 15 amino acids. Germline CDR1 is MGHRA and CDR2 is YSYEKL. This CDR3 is CASSQVTGNNYGYTF. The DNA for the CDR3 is TGCGCCAGCAGCCAAGTGACCGGGAACAACTATGGCTACACCTTC.

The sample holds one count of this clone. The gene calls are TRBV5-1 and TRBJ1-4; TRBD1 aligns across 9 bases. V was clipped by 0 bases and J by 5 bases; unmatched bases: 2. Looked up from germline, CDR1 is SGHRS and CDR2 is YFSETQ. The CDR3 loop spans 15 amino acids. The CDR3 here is CASSLAGTGNEKLFF. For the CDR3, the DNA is TGCGCCAGCAGCTTGGCAGGGACAGGGAATGAAAAACTGTTTTTT. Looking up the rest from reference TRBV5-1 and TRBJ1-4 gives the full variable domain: KAGVTQTPRYLIKTRGQQVTLSCSPISGHRSVSWYQQTPGQGLQFLFEYFSETQRNKGNFPGRFSGRQFSNSRSEMNVSTLELGDSALYLCASSLAGTGNEKLFFGSGTQLSVL.

DNA of the CDR3: TGTGCCAGCAGCTTACGGGTAACCGCGCGGACAGGGTCGAACTATGGCTACACCTTC. The encoded protein is CASSLRVTARTGSNYGYTF. This chain joins TRBV13 and TRBJ1-2; TRBD1 matches at 8 bases. The CDR3 covers 19 residues. Germline trimming cut 2 bases from V and 2 bases from J; bases unmatched to any gene: 16. Germline V lookup: CDR1 PRHDT, CDR2 FYEKMQ (reference sequence).

CDR3 protein: CASSEVGGMGNSPLHF. Written as DNA, the CDR3 is TGTGCCAGCAGTGAAGTAGGGGGCATGGGTAATTCACCCCTCCACTTT. The V call is TRBV2, the J call TRBJ1-6, with 7 nucleotides matching TRBD1. The CDR3 length is 16 residues. Germline trimming cut 1 base from V and 6 bases from J; bases unmatched to any gene: 6. Germline V lookup: CDR1 SNHLY, CDR2 FYNNEI.

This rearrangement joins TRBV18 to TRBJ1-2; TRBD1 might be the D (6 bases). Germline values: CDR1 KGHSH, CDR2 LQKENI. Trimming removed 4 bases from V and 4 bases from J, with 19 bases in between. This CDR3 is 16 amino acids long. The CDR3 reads CASSRTKDRIPYGYTF. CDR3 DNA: TGTGCCAGCTCACGAACGAAGGACAGAATCCCCTATGGCTACACCTTC.

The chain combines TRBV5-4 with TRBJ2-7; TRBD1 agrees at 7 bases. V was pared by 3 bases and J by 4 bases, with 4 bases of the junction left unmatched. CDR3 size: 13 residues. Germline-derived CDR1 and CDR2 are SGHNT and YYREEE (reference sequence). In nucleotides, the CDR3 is TGTGCCAGCAGCTACCGGACAGGTTACGAGCAGTACTTC. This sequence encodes CASSYRTGYEQYF.

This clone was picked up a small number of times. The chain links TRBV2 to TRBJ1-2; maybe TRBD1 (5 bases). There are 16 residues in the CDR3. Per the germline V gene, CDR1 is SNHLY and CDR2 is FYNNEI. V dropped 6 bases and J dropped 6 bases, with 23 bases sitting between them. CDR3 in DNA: TGTGCCAGCAGCGAGACAAGACAGACGAAGAAGGATGGCTACACCTTC. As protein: CASSETRQTKKDGYTF.

CDR3 bases: TGTGCCAGCAGTTGGGACAGTAGCACAGATACGCAGTATTTT. Protein product: CASSWDSSTDTQYF. The chain carries TRBV6-5 and TRBJ2-3; 7 bases are a match to TRBD1. The CDR3 runs to 14 residues. The J segment lost 0 bases and the V segment lost 4 bases, leaving 1 base of the junction unmatched. Germline CDR1 and CDR2: MNHEY and SVGAGI.

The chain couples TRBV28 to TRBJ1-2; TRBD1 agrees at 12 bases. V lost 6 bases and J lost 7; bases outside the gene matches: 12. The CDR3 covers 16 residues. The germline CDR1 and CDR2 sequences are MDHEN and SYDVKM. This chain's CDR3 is CASSSPRDRGQSGYTF. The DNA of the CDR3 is TGTGCCAGCAGCTCTCCCCGGGACAGGGGGCAGAGTGGCTACACCTTC.

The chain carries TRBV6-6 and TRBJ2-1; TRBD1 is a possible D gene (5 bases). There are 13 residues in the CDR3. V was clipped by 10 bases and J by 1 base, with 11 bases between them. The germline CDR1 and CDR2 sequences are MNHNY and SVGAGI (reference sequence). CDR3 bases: TGTGCCATCCGGACACCATCCTACAATGAGCAGTTCTTC. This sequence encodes CAIRTPSYNEQFF.

This CDR3 reads CASSPQGATDTQYF. Here the CDR3 DNA reads TGTGCCAGCTCACCGCAGGGGGCCACAGATACGCAGTATTTT. The chain combines TRBV18 with TRBJ2-3, with TRBD1 matching over 8 bases. CDR1 is KGHSH and CDR2 is LQKENI in the germline V gene. Trimming removed 3 bases from V and 2 bases from J; junction bases left unmatched: 1. This CDR3 spans 14 amino acids.

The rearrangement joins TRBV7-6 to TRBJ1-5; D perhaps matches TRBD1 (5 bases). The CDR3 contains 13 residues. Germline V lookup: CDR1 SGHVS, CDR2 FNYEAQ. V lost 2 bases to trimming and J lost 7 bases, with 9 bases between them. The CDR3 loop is CASSLQGRQPQHF. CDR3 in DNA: TGTGCCAGCAGCTTACAGGGTCGGCAGCCCCAGCATTTT.

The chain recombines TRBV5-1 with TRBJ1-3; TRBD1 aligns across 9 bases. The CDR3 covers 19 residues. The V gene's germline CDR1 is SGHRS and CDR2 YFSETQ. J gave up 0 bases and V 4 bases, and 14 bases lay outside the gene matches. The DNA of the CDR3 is TGCGCCAGCAGCCGAATCCCGGGACAGGGTCCGAGCTCTGGAAACACCATATATTTT. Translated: CASSRIPGQGPSSGNTIYF.

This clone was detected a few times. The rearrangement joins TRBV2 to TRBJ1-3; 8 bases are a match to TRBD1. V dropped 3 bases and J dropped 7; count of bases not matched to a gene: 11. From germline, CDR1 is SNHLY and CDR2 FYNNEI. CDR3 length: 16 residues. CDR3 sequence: CASSDILDRARNTIYF. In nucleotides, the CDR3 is TGTGCCAGCAGTGATATACTGGACAGGGCCAGGAACACCATATATTTT. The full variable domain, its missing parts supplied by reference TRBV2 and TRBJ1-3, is EPEVTQTPSHQVTQMGQEVILRCVPISNHLYFYWYRQILGQKVEFLVSFYNNEISEKSEIFDDQFSVERPDGSNFTLKIRSTKLEDSAMYFCASSDILDRARNTIYFGEGSWLTVV.

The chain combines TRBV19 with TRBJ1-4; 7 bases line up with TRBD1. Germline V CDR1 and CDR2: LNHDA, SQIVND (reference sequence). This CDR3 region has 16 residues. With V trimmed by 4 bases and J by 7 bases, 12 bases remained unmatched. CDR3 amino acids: CASSTQEGDSGEKLFF. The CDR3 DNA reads TGTGCCAGTAGTACCCAAGAGGGGGACAGTGGTGAAAAACTGTTTTTT.

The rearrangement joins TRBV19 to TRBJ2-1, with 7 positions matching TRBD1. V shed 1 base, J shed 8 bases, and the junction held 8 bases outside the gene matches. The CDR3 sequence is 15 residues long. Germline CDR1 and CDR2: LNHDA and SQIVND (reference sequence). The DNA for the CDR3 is TGTGCCAGTAGTATAGTTGAGGGGGCAGAGGATGAGCAGTTCTTC. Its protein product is CASSIVEGAEDEQFF.

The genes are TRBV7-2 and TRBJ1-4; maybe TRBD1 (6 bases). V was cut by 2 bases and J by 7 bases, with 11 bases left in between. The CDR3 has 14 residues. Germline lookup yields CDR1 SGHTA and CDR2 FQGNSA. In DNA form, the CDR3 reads TGTGCCAGCAGCTTAAGGGGGGGTAGTGAAAAACTGTTTTTT. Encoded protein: CASSLRGGSEKLFF.

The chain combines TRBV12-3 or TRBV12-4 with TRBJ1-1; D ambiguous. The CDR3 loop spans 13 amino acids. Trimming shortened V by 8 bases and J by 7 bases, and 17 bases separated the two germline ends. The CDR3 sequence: CASSTPGRVEAFF. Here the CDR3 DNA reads TGTGCCAGCTCTACACCCGGGAGGGTTGAAGCTTTCTTT.

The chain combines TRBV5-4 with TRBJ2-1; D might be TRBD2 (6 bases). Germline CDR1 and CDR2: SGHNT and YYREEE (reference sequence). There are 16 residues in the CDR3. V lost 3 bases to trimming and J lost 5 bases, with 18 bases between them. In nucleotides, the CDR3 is TGTGCCAGCAGCTCGGGCGACGGGGGTTACAACAATGAGCAGTTCTTC. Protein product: CASSSGDGGYNNEQFF.

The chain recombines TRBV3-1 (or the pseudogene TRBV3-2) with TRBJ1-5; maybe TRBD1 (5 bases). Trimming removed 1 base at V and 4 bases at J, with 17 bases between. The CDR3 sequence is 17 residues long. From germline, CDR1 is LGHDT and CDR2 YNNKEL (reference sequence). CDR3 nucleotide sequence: TGTGCCAGCAGCCAAGTGGCAGGGAAAGGACGAAATCAGCCCCAGCATTTT. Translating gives CASSQVAGKGRNQPQHF.

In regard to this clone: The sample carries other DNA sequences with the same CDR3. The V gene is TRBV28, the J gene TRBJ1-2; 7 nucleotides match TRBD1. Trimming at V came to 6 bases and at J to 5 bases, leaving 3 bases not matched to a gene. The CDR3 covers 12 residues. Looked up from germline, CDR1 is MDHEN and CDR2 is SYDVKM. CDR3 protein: CASRTQGYGYTF. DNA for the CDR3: TGTGCCAGCAGAACACAGGGGTATGGCTACACCTTC.

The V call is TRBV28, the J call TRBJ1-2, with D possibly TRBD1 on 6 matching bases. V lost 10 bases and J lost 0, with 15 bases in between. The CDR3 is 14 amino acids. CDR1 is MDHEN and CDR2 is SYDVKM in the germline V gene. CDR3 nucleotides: TGTGCCACCGTAGGGGGGGGGCCTAACTATGGCTACACCTTC. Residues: CATVGGGPNYGYTF.

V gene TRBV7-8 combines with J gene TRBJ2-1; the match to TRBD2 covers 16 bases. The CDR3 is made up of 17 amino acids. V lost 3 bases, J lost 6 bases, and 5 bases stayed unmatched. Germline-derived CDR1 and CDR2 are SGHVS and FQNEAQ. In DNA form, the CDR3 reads TGTGCCAGCAGCTTGGGACTAGCGGGGGGGCCCGGCAATGAGCAGTTCTTC. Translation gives CASSLGLAGGPGNEQFF.

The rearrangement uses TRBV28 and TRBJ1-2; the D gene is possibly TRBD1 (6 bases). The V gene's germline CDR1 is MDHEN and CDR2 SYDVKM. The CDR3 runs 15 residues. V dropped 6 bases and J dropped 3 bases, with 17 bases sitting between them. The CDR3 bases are TGTGCCAGCAGACCTTCACAGGGTCGCCACTATGGCTACACCTTC. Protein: CASRPSQGRHYGYTF.

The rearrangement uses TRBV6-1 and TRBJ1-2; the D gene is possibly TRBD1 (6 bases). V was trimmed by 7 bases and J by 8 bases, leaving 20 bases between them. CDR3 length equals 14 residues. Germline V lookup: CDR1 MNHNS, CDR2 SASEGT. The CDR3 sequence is CASNIQIQGTGYTF. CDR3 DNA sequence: TGTGCCAGCAATATACAAATTCAGGGGACGGGCTACACCTTC.

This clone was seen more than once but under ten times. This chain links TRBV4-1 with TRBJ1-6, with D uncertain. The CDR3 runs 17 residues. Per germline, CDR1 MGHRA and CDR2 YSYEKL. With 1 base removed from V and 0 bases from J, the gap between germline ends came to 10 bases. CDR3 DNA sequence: TGCGCCAGCAGCCAAGTTCTGGGGAGCTCCTATAATTCACCCCTCCACTTT. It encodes CASSQVLGSSYNSPLHF.

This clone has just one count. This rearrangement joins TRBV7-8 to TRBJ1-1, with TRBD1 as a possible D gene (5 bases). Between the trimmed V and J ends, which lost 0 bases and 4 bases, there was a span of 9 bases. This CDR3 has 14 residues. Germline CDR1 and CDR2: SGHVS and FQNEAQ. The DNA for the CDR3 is TGTGCCAGCAGCTTAGCGGGGGGTGGCACTGAAGCTTTCTTT. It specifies CASSLAGGGTEAFF. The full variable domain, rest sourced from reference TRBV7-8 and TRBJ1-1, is GAGVSQSPRYKVAKRGQDVALRCDPISGHVSLFWYQQALGQGPEFLTYFQNEAQLDKSGLPSDRFFAERPEGSVSTLKIQRTQQEDSAVYLCASSLAGGGTEAFFGQGTRLTVV.

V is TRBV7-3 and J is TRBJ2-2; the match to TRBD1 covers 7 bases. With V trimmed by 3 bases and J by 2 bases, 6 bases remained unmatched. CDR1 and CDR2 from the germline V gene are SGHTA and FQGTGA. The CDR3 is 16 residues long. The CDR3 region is CASSFGTGVNTGELFF. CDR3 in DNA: TGTGCCAGCAGCTTCGGTACAGGGGTCAACACCGGGGAGCTGTTTTTT.